This T cell receptor (beta chain) was identified in a study of regulatory T cells in long-lasting Graves disease. The CDR3 extends over 15 amino acids. Germline CDR1 DFQATT, CDR2 SNEGSKA (reference sequence). The junction had 7 bases not matched to a gene; V was cut back by 4 bases and J by 0 bases. The time point is: newly diagnosed GD, antithyroid drugs for less than 3 months. Scientists built the TCR library using RNA that was extracted from PBMCs. Patients all came to the study from an endocrinology department in Xi'an, China. In its sample, this clonotype was seen many times. The target antigen is unknown. The authors built TCR beta libraries using iRepertoire HTBI primers and Arm-PCR of CDR3 regions. Each CDR3 protein gets one entry after TCRdb re-called the multiplex PCR reads with MiXCR. This sample has 200,000 to 250,000 distinct CDR3 sequences, with around a fifth found just once. Study-wide findings and caveats: Comparison showed that persistent patients shared more public clonotypes (over 2,500) than new patients (over 950). Newly diagnosed disease favored TRBV20-1 and TRBJ2-1 over persistent disease.

A further study also used this sample, focusing on T cells in Graves' hyperthyroidism and ophthalmopathy. That work contributes: The HTBI primer set served for first-round RT-PCR of the TCR CDR3.

Sample: peripheral blood mononuclear cells (PBMCs), taken at new diagnosis, from a patient treated with antithyroid drugs. The V and J genes are TRBV20-1 and TRBJ1-2; 8 bases are shared with TRBD1. The receptor was isolated from a young woman with Graves disease. The CDR3 is CSATSGTGSNYGYTF. CDR3 coding DNA: TGCAGTGCTACCTCCGGGACAGGCTCTAACTATGGCTACACCTTC.